The 16 T cell receptor beta chains below all came from one sample that was sequenced in a study of blood T cell repertoires in COVID-19. The assay was immunoSEQ multiplex PCR, and TCRdb's table has in-frame clones only and misses some. The profile shows 150,000 or so clones, around 90% of them singletons. Source material: peripheral blood. The source is a man in his forties or fifties with acute or convalescent COVID-19.

The chain combines TRBV19 with TRBJ1-5; D gene ambiguous. Germline CDR1 is LNHDA and CDR2 is SQIVND (reference sequence). The V and J ends lost 10 bases and 3 bases respectively, with 13 bases between them. The CDR3 is 13 amino acids. Here the CDR3 reads CATSGTHNQPQHF. In DNA form, the CDR3 reads TGTGCCACCTCAGGTACCCACAATCAGCCCCAGCATTTT.

This clone occurred once. CDR3 sequence reads: CAISPTGSGNTIYF. Written as DNA, the CDR3 is TGTGCCATCAGCCCGACAGGCTCTGGAAACACCATATATTTT. This chain links TRBV10-3 with TRBJ1-3; TRBD1 is a possible D gene (6 bases). The CDR3 length is 14 residues. Per the germline V gene, CDR1 is ENHRY and CDR2 is SYGVKD. The germline V and J ends were trimmed by 6 bases and 0 bases, with 9 bases remaining between them.

This rearrangement joins TRBV11-3 to TRBJ2-5, with 12 bases identical to TRBD1. The CDR3 covers 16 residues. The V segment lost 5 bases and the J segment 5 bases; nucleotides outside the gene matches: 9. CDR1 SGHNT and CDR2 YENEEA come from the germline V gene. CDR3 nucleotides: TGTGCCAGCAGCCAATGGGGACAGGGGGCGCGGGAGACCCAGTACTTC. This translates into CASSQWGQGARETQYF.

The rearrangement links TRBV5-1 to TRBJ1-1; 7 bases line up with TRBD1. The germline V gene has CDR1 SGHRS and CDR2 YFSETQ. This CDR3 is 14 amino acids long. V was clipped by 4 bases and J by 5 bases; unmatched bases: 8. CDR3 sequence (DNA): TGCGCCAGCAGCGAACAGGGGCTGGAAACTGAAGCTTTCTTT. Encoded protein: CASSEQGLETEAFF.

This clone was seen a handful of times. This chain uses TRBV27 with TRBJ1-5; 9 bases are shared with TRBD1. The CDR3 extends over 14 amino acids. The germline CDR1 and CDR2 sequences are MNHEY and SMNVEV (reference sequence). The V gene end was trimmed by 8 bases and the J gene end by 3 bases; junction bases not matched to a gene: 5. DNA for the CDR3: TGTGCCAGCGGCGACAGGGGGTACAATCAGCCCCAGCATTTT. It codes for CASGDRGYNQPQHF.

The chain combines TRBV7-8 with TRBJ1-2; TRBD1 matches at 12 bases. The germline gives CDR1 SGHVS, CDR2 FQNEAQ. This CDR3 spans 17 amino acids. After removal of 1 base from V and 8 bases from J, the junction contained 11 bases not matched to a gene. The CDR3 DNA reads as TGTGCCAGCAGCTTAGGAAAACTTCGGGACAGGGGGCGAGGCTACACCTTC. Amino acid sequence: CASSLGKLRDRGRGYTF.

This clone was detected a few times. This chain links TRBV19 with TRBJ1-1, with 8 positions matching TRBD1. V lost 6 bases, J lost 1 base, and 4 bases stayed unmatched. This CDR3 has 14 residues. Germline V lookup: CDR1 LNHDA, CDR2 SQIVND (reference sequence). The CDR3: CASRDRVRNTEAFF. The CDR3 nucleotides are TGTGCCAGTAGGGACAGGGTCAGGAACACTGAAGCTTTCTTT.

J is TRBJ1-2 and V is TRBV27; possibly TRBD1 for D (5 bases). Germline CDR1 is MNHEY and CDR2 is SMNVEV (reference sequence). The ends were cut back, 5 bases at V and 6 bases at J, with 10 bases in the middle. CDR3 size: 12 residues. The CDR3 coding sequence is TGTGCCAGCAGTGGGGGGGGACATGGCTACACCTTC. Encoded protein: CASSGGGHGYTF.

V is TRBV7-5 and J is TRBJ2-5; TRBD1 was called by the table and not checked on the DNA. TRBV7-5 is noted as a pseudogene. The CDR3 extends over 16 amino acids. The CDR3, as DNA: TGTGTCAGAAGCTTCGCTGTGACAGGGACGGGGGAGACCCAGTACTTC. Amino acids: CVRSFAVTGTGETQYF.

This clone occurred once. J is TRBJ1-5 and V is TRBV5-1; D is ambiguous. The CDR3 length is 15 residues. CDR1 SGHRS and CDR2 YFSETQ come from the germline V gene. The V end lost 5 bases, the J end lost 0 bases, and 12 bases lay between the germline ends. The CDR3 nucleotides read TGCGCCAGCAGACCGACACCGAATAGCAATCAGCCCCAGCATTTT. Translation: CASRPTPNSNQPQHF.

The rearrangement links TRBV2 to TRBJ1-1; TRBD1 agrees at 7 bases. V lost 6 bases, J lost 2 bases, and 6 bases stayed unmatched. In germline, CDR1 is SNHLY, CDR2 FYNNEI. The CDR3 runs to 14 residues. The CDR3 DNA reads as TGTGCCAGCAGCGCCAGGGGGAAAAACACTGAAGCTTTCTTT. Encoded protein: CASSARGKNTEAFF.

The J gene is TRBJ2-7, the V gene TRBV5-1, with 14 positions matching TRBD2. There are 17 residues in the CDR3. Germline V gene lookup returns CDR1 SGHRS and CDR2 YFSETQ. Trimming cost V 2 bases and J 2 bases; bases outside gene matches: 6. Here the CDR3 DNA reads TGCGCCAGCAGCTTAGGACTAGCGGGAGGAGGGACCTACGAGCAGTACTTC. The encoded protein is CASSLGLAGGGTYEQYF.

The V call is TRBV14, the J call TRBJ2-3, with D possibly being TRBD1 (5 bases). The CDR3 has 16 amino acids. V was clipped by 2 bases and J by 5 bases, with 17 bases between them. Germline assignment: CDR1 SGHDN and CDR2 FVKESK. As DNA, the CDR3 is TGTGCCAGCAGCCAAAGGGGTCTGCCCCGACTAGATACGCAGTATTTT. Protein sequence: CASSQRGLPRLDTQYF.

The chain combines TRBV9 with TRBJ1-5; TRBD1 matches 11 bases. Trimming removed 3 bases from V and 5 bases from J; junction bases left unmatched: 7. Germline CDR1 SGDLS, CDR2 YYNGEE. The CDR3 runs 16 residues. The CDR3 region has the DNA TGTGCCAGCAGCGCCGGGACAGGGGGAAGGGATCAGCCCCAGCATTTT. Its translation is CASSAGTGGRDQPQHF.

The rearrangement joins TRBV10-3 to TRBJ1-3; weak D call: TRBD1 (6 bases). The CDR3 runs 14 residues. V was clipped by 6 bases and J by 4 bases, with 13 bases between them. Per germline, CDR1 ENHRY and CDR2 SYGVKD. CDR3 amino acids: CAISGTSGGNTIYF. CDR3 coding DNA: TGTGCCATCAGCGGGACATCGGGAGGAAACACCATATATTTT.

V and J are TRBV28 and TRBJ2-4; TRBD1 aligns across 7 bases. V dropped 3 bases and J dropped 5; count of bases not matched to a gene: 4. The CDR3 is made up of 14 amino acids. From germline, CDR1 is MDHEN and CDR2 SYDVKM. The CDR3 region is CASSFWDRQNIQYF. CDR3 nucleotides: TGTGCCAGCAGTTTCTGGGACAGACAAAACATTCAGTACTTC.